This TCR beta chain is from a study of beta chain features in type 1 diabetes. Reverse transcribing all isolated RNA meant expressed TCRB transcripts were sequenced. The table came from immunoSEQ multiplex PCR; TCRdb's copy has only in-frame clones and leaves some out. In the table there are approximately 160,000 clones, more than 60% of which are singletons. Study conclusions and caveats: Possible PCR preference for shorter templates applied equally to patients and controls. Shorter TCRB CDR3s, moderately but significantly so, were found in Type 1 diabetes patients in all four CD4+ subsets.

Germline-derived CDR1 and CDR2 are MDHEN and SYDVKM. The V gene lost 6 bases and the J gene lost 0 bases, with 6 bases spanning the gap. This CDR3 region has 14 residues. As concerns this clone: Its antigen remains unknown.

Source material: naive CD4+ T cells from blood. The chain has TRBV28 and TRBJ2-6; tentative D call: TRBD1 (6 bases). The clonotype comes from a man aged 25-40 years with type 1 diabetes. CDR3 in amino acids: CASRQGSGANVLTF. The CDR3 DNA reads as TGTGCCAGCAGACAGGGCTCTGGGGCCAACGTCCTGACTTTC. Filled out from reference TRBV28 and TRBJ2-6, the complete variable domain reads DVKVTQSSRYLVKRTGEKVFLECVQDMDHENMFWYRQDPGLGLRLIYFSYDVKMKEKGDIPEGYSVSREKKERFSLILESASTNQTSMYLCASRQGSGANVLTFGAGSRLTVL.